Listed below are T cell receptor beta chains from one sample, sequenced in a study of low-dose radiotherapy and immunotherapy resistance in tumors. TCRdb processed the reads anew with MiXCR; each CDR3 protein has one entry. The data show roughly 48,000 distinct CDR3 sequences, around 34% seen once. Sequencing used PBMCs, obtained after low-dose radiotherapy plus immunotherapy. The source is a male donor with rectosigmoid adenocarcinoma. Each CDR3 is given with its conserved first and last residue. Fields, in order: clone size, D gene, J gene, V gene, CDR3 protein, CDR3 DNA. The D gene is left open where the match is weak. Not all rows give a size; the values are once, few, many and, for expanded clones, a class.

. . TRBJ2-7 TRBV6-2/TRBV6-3 CASSYSRLDEQYF TGTGCCAGCAGTTACTCTAGACTAGACGAGCAGTACTTC
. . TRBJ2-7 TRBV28 CASSGVLGSYEQYF TGTGCCAGCAGCGGGGTCCTGGGCTCCTACGAGCAGTACTTC
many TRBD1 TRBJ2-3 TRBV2 CASSETGAVDTQYF TGTGCCAGCAGCGAGACAGGGGCAGTAGATACGCAGTATTTT
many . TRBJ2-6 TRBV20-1 CSAGANVLTF TGCAGCGCTGGGGCCAACGTCCTGACTTTC
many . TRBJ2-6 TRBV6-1 CASRDGGGANVLTF TGTGCCAGCAGGGACGGTGGGGGGGCCAACGTCCTGACTTTC
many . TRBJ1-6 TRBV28 CASSFPLGETRGSPLHF TGTGCCAGCAGTTTTCCCCTCGGCGAGACGAGAGGCTCACCCCTCCACTTT
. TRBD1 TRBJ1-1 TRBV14 CASSPGGATEAFF TGTGCCAGCAGCCCAGGGGGGGCGACTGAAGCTTTCTTT
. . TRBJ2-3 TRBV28 CASSPEGNGPDTQYF TGTGCCAGCAGTCCCGAGGGGAATGGCCCAGATACGCAGTATTTT
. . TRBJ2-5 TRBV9 CASSVAEQETQYF TGTGCCAGCAGCGTAGCGGAGCAAGAGACCCAGTACTTC
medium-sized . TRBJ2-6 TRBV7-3 CASSSSESGANVLTF TGTGCCAGCAGCTCCTCGGAATCTGGGGCCAACGTCCTGACTTTC
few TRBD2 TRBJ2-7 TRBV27 CASRRSGSSPYEQYF TGTGCCAGCAGACGGAGCGGGAGTTCCCCCTACGAGCAGTACTTC
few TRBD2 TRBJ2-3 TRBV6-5 CASRFPGVGAGTQYF TGTGCCAGCAGATTTCCAGGAGTCGGAGCGGGGACGCAGTATTTT
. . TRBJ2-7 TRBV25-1 CASSEPRTPFFEQYF TGTGCCAGCAGTGAGCCGCGTACGCCCTTCTTCGAGCAGTACTTC
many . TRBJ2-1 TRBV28 CASSLFFTGTYNEQFF TGTGCCAGCAGTTTATTCTTCACAGGAACCTACAATGAGCAGTTCTTC
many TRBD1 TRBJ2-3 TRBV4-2 CASSQDRGQGADTQYF TGTGCCAGCAGCCAAGATCGAGGGCAGGGGGCAGATACGCAGTATTTT
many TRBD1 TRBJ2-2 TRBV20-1 CSANTINRGRRTGELFF TGCAGTGCTAACACCATTAACAGGGGGCGCCGGACCGGGGAGCTGTTTTTT
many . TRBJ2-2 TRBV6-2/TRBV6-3 CASSLWGFNGELFF TGTGCCAGCAGTTTGTGGGGGTTCAACGGGGAGCTGTTTTTT
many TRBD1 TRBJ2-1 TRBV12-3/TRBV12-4 CASSFGGTGGISQFF TGTGCCAGCAGTTTCGGGGGGACAGGGGGCATATCACAGTTCTTC
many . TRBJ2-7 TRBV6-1 CASSYPQGWEQYF TGTGCCAGCAGTTACCCACAGGGATGGGAGCAGTACTTC
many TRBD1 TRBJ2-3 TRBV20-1 CSASDPGQGTDTQYF TGCAGTGCTAGTGATCCGGGACAGGGGACAGATACGCAGTATTTT
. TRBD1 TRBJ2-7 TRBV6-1 CASSTYPGQDYEQYF TGTGCCAGCAGTACGTATCCGGGACAGGACTACGAGCAGTACTTC
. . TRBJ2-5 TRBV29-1 CSVELAGKETQYF TGCAGCGTTGAATTGGCAGGGAAAGAGACCCAGTACTTC
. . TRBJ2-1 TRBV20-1 CSARTPGSYNEQFF TGCAGTGCTAGGACCCCGGGATCCTACAATGAGCAGTTCTTC
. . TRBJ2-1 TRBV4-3 CASSQDQTSYNEQFF TGCGCCAGCAGCCAAGATCAGACTAGTTACAATGAGCAGTTCTTC
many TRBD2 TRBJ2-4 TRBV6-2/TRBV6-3 CASSRGGGLNIQYF TGTGCCAGCAGCCGCGGGGGTGGACTGAACATTCAGTACTTC
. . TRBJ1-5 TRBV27 CASSLSGSMAQHF TGTGCCAGCAGTTTATCCGGATCTATGGCCCAGCATTTT
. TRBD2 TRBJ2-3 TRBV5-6 CASSFYGRSKDTQYF TGTGCCAGCAGCTTCTACGGGAGGTCCAAGGATACGCAGTATTTT
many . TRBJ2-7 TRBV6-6 CASRGGLPYEQYF TGTGCCAGCAGGGGGGGACTTCCCTACGAGCAGTACTTC
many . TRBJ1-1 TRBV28 CASTAIGGGSEAFF TGTGCCAGCACCGCCATAGGTGGGGGTTCCGAAGCTTTCTTT
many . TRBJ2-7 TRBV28 CASSLPHREWEQYF TGTGCCAGCAGTCTGCCCCACAGGGAATGGGAGCAGTACTTC
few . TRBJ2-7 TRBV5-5 CASSHTGTFYEQYF TGTGCCAGCAGCCATACCGGGACATTCTACGAGCAGTACTTC
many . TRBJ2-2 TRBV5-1 CASSFGQSGELFF TGCGCCAGCAGCTTCGGACAGTCCGGGGAGCTGTTTTTT
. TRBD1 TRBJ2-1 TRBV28 CASSSSGQGSSNEQFF TGTGCCAGCAGTTCGAGCGGACAGGGGTCCAGCAATGAGCAGTTCTTC
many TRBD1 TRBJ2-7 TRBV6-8 CASSYAQGAYEQYF TGTGCCAGCAGTTACGCACAGGGGGCCTACGAGCAGTACTTC
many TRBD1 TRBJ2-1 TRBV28 CASSLADRLNEQFF TGTGCCAGCAGCCTCGCGGACAGGCTTAATGAGCAGTTCTTC
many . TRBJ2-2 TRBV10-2 CASIEGGTGELFF TGCGCCAGCATAGAAGGTGGCACCGGGGAGCTGTTTTTT
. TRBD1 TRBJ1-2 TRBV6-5 CASGRDRAPEGYTF TGTGCCAGCGGCCGAGACAGGGCTCCTGAAGGCTACACCTTC
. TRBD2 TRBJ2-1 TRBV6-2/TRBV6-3 CASKIRGGARYNEQFF TGTGCCAGCAAGATCCGCGGGGGGGCTAGGTACAATGAGCAGTTCTTC
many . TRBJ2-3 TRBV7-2 CASSLAARGTDTQYF TGTGCCAGCAGCTTAGCAGCCAGGGGCACAGATACGCAGTATTTT
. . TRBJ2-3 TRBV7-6 CASSSPSGYTQYF TGTGCCAGCAGCTCCCCCTCGGGTTATACGCAGTATTTT
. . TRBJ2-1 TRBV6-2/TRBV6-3 CASTSDASYNEQFF TGTGCCAGCACCTCGGACGCCTCCTACAATGAGCAGTTCTTC
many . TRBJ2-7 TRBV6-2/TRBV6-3 CASGEVSYEQYF TGTGCCAGCGGGGAGGTTTCCTACGAGCAGTACTTC
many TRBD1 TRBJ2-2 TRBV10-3 CAIRRGQGGTGELFF TGTGCCATCAGGAGGGGACAGGGAGGCACCGGGGAGCTGTTTTTT
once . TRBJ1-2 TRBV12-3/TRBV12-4 CASSPRTASGYTF TGTGCCAGCAGTCCCCGGACAGCCAGTGGCTACACCTTC